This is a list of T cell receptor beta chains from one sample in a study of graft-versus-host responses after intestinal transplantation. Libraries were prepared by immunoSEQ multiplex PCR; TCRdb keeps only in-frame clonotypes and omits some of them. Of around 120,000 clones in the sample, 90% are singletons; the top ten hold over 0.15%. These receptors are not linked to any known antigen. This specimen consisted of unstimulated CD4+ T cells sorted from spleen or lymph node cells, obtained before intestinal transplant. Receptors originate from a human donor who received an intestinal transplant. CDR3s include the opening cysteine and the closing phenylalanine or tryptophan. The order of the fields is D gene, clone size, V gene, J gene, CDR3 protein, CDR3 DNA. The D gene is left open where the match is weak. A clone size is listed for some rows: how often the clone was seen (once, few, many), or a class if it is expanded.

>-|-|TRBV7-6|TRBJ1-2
CASSPITNYGYTF
TGTGCCAGCAGCCCCATCACTAACTATGGCTACACCTTC
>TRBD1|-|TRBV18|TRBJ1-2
CASSPSTGAGFGYTF
TGTGCCAGCTCACCATCAACAGGGGCGGGCTTTGGCTACACCTTC
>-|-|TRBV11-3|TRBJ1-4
CARVPRHATNEKLFF
TGTGCCAGAGTACCCCGACATGCAACTAATGAAAAACTGTTTTTT
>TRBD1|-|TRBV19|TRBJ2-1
CASSKGQGVERNEQFF
TGTGCCAGTAGTAAGGGACAGGGGGTCGAACGGAATGAGCAGTTCTTC
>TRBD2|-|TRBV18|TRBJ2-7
CASSPLPAGSLYEQYF
TGTGCCAGCTCACCGCTACCAGCGGGGAGTCTCTACGAGCAGTACTTC
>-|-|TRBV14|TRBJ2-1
CASSLKVLSEQFF
TGTGCCAGCAGCCTAAAAGTACTTTCTGAGCAGTTCTTC
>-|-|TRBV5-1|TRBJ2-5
CASSLATESWGLETQYF
TGCGCCAGCAGCTTGGCCACGGAGTCATGGGGGCTTGAGACCCAGTACTTC
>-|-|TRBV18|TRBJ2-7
CASSRWTDSYEQYF
TGTGCCAGCTCACGGTGGACAGACTCCTACGAGCAGTACTTC
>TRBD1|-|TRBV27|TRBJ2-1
CASSPWDRYNEQFF
TGTGCCAGCAGTCCCTGGGACAGATACAATGAGCAGTTCTTC
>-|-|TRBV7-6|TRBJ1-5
CASSADRNQPQHF
TGTGCCAGCAGCGCCGACAGAAATCAGCCCCAGCATTTT
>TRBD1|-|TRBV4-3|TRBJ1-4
CASSQGQGASTNEKLFF
TGCGCCAGCAGCCAAGGACAGGGGGCTTCAACTAATGAAAAACTGTTTTTT
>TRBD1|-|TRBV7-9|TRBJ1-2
CASSRDSEGGYTF
TGTGCCAGCAGCCGGGACAGTGAGGGGGGCTACACCTTC
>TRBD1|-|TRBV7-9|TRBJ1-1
CASSSKTGKVTEAFF
TGTGCCAGCAGCTCAAAGACAGGGAAGGTTACCGAAGCTTTCTTT
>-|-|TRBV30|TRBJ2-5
CAWKSRVVETQYF
TGTGCCTGGAAAAGCAGGGTGGTGGAGACCCAGTACTTC
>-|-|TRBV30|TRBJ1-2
CAWRSQGLGYGYTF
TGTGCCTGGAGATCGCAGGGGCTTGGCTATGGCTACACCTTC
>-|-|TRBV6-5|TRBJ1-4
CASSPGQREKLFF
TGTGCCAGCAGTCCTGGACAGCGTGAAAAACTGTTTTTT
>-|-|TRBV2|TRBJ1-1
CASRARTAAWGMNTEAFF
TGTGCCAGCAGGGCACGGACAGCTGCTTGGGGTATGAACACTGAAGCTTTCTTT
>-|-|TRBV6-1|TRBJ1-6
CASSDASPSSLHF
TGTGCCAGCAGTGACGCCAGTCCTTCAAGCCTCCACTTT
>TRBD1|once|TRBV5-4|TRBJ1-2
CASSVQGVSYGYTF
TGTGCCAGCAGCGTTCAGGGGGTTAGCTATGGCTACACCTTC
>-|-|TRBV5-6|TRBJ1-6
CASVSSGRGVNSPLHF
TGTGCCAGCGTATCGAGCGGGAGAGGGGTGAATTCACCCCTCCACTTT
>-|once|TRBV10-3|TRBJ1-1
CAISDWGGRNTEAFF
TGTGCCATCAGTGACTGGGGAGGCAGGAACACTGAAGCTTTCTTT
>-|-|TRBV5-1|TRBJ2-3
CASSSRLNLDTQYF
TGCGCCAGCAGTTCAAGACTTAACTTAGATACGCAGTATTTT
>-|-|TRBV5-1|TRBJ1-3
CASSLAPVSGNTIYF
TGCGCCAGCAGCTTGGCCCCGGTCTCTGGAAACACCATATATTTT
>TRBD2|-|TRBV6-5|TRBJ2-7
CASSSVRGGSYEQYF
TGTGCCAGCAGTTCCGTGCGCGGGGGGTCCTACGAGCAGTACTTC
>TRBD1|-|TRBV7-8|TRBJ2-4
CASSLVGPRQGARNIQYF
TGTGCCAGCAGCTTAGTTGGCCCGAGACAGGGGGCGAGAAACATTCAGTACTTC
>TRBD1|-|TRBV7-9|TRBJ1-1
CASSSRGLITEAFF
TGTGCCAGCAGCTCCAGGGGGCTAATCACTGAAGCTTTCTTT
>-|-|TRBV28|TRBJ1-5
CASSYPDRYSNQPQHF
TGTGCCAGCAGTTACCCGGACAGATATAGCAATCAGCCCCAGCATTTT
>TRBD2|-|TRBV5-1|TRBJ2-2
CASSPATGEAGGPSGELFF
TGCGCCAGCAGCCCCGCGACTGGGGAAGCGGGGGGCCCTAGCGGGGAGCTGTTTTTT
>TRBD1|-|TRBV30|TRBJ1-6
CAWTGGLNSPLHF
TGTGCCTGGACAGGGGGCCTTAATTCACCCCTCCACTTT
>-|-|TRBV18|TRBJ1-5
CASSSTRTDFYSNQPQHF
TGTGCCAGCTCATCAACTAGGACAGATTTTTATAGCAATCAGCCCCAGCATTTT
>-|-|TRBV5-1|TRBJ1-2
CASSLESSYGYTF
TGCGCCAGCAGCTTGGAATCATCCTATGGCTACACCTTC
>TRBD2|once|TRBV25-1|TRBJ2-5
CASSGGGLAGFKETQYF
TGTGCCAGCAGTGGGGGGGGACTAGCGGGATTTAAAGAGACCCAGTACTTC
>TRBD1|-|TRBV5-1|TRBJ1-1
CASSPTGQGGTEAFF
TGCGCCAGCAGCCCGACGGGACAGGGGGGTACTGAAGCTTTCTTT
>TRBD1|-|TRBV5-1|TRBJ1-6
CASSLAVGTGDSPLHF
TGCGCCAGCAGCTTGGCCGTGGGGACAGGAGATTCACCCCTCCACTTT
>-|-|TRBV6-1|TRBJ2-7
CASSVEVSYEQYF
TGTGCCAGCAGTGTAGAGGTCTCCTACGAGCAGTACTTC
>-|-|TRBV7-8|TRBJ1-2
CASSLAVNYGYTF
TGTGCCAGCAGCTTGGCGGTGAACTATGGCTACACCTTC
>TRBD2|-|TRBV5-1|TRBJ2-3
CASSLGLAGAWSTQYF
TGCGCCAGCAGCTTGGGACTAGCGGGAGCCTGGAGTACGCAGTATTTT
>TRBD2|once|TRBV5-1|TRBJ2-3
CASSLEGKSGRASTDTQYF
TGCGCCAGCAGCTTGGAGGGTAAAAGCGGGAGGGCCAGCACAGATACGCAGTATTTT
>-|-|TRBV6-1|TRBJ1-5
CASSYNQPQHF
TGTGCCAGCAGTTATAATCAGCCCCAGCATTTT
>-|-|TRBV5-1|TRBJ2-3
CASSLAPAGDSTDTQYF
TGCGCCAGCAGCTTGGCCCCGGCAGGGGATAGCACAGATACGCAGTATTTT
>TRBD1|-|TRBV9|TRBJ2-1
CASSPRDSPYNEQFF
TGTGCCAGCAGCCCCCGGGACAGTCCCTACAATGAGCAGTTCTTC
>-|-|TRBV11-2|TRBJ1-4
CASSLAGRGNEKLFF
TGTGCCAGCAGCTTAGCCGGAAGGGGTAATGAAAAACTGTTTTTT
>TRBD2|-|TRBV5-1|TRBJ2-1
CASSPAPSGRANEQFF
TGCGCCAGCAGCCCGGCCCCCAGCGGGAGGGCCAATGAGCAGTTCTTC
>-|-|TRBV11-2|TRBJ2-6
CASSLLGQLSGANVLTF
TGTGCCAGCAGCTTATTGGGGCAACTTTCTGGGGCCAACGTCCTGACTTTC
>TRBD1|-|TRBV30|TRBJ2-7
CASGQGDEQYF
TGTGCCTCTGGACAGGGGGACGAGCAGTACTTC
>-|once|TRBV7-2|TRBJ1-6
CASSGSSYNSPLHF
TGTGCCAGCAGTGGGAGCTCCTATAATTCACCCCTCCACTTT
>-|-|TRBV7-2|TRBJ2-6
CASSSLNVLTF
TGTGCCAGCAGTTCCCTCAACGTCCTGACTTTC
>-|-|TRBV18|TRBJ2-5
CASSPGDYQETQYF
TGTGCCAGCTCACCGGGGGACTACCAAGAGACCCAGTACTTC
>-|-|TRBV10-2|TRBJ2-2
CASIRAGNTGELFF
TGCGCCAGCATAAGAGCAGGGAACACCGGGGAGCTGTTTTTT
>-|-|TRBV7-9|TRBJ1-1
CASSLSQLNTEAFF
TGTGCCAGCAGCTTATCACAGCTGAACACTGAAGCTTTCTTT